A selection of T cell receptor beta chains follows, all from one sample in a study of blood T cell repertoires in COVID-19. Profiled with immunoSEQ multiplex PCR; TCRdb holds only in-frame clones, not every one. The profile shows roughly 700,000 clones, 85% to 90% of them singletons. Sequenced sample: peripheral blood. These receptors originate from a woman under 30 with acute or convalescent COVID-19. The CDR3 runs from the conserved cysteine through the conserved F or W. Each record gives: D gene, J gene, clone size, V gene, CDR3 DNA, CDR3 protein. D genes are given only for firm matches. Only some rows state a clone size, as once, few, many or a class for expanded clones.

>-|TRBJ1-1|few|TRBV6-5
TGTGCCAGCAGTTACTCGATGGGAGGGCGGACTGAAGCTTTCTTT
CASSYSMGGRTEAFF
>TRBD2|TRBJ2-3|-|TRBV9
TGTGCCAGCAGCGGACTCGGCCTAGCGGGGGGGATAAGCACAGATACGCAGTATTTT
CASSGLGLAGGISTDTQYF
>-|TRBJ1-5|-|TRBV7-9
TGTGCCAGCAGCTTAAGTAGCAGCAATCAGCCCCAGCATTTT
CASSLSSSNQPQHF
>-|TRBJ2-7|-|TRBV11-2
TGTGCCAGCAGCTTAAAAACAGGGCCGCACGAGCAGTACTTC
CASSLKTGPHEQYF
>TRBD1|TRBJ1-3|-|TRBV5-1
TGCGCCAGCAGGGCCGGGACAGGGGGTTTAAGAGGAAACACCATATATTTT
CASRAGTGGLRGNTIYF
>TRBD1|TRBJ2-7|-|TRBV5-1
TGCGCCAGCAGCTTCGACAGGGGCTACGAGCAGTACTTC
CASSFDRGYEQYF
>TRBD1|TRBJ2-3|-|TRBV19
TGTGCCAGTAGTATAGCCCTAGGACAGGGCACAGATACGCAGTATTTT
CASSIALGQGTDTQYF
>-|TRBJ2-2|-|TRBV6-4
TGTGCCAGCAGTGAAGGGGGACGGAACACCGGGGAGCTGTTTTTT
CASSEGGRNTGELFF
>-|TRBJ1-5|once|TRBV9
TGTGCCAGCAGCCCCATGGCGGGTCAGCCCCAGCATTTT
CASSPMAGQPQHF
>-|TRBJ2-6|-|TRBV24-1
TGTGCCACCAGTGATGGCAGGGCCGGGGCCAACGTCCTGACTTTC
CATSDGRAGANVLTF
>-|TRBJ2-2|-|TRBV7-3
TGTGCCAGCAGCTTACGACAGCCCGGGGAGCTGTTTTTT
CASSLRQPGELFF
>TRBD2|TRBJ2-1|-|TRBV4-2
TGTGCCAGCAGCCACGTAACTAGCGGGGGGGCCTACAATGAGCAGTTCTTC
CASSHVTSGGAYNEQFF
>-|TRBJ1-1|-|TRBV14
TGTGCCAGCAGCCAAGACACCGGGACTGCCTATGAAGCTTTCTTT
CASSQDTGTAYEAFF
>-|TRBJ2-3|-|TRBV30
TGTGCCTGGAGTGGGTCGGGTGATACGCAGTATTTT
CAWSGSGDTQYF
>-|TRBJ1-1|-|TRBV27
TGTGCCAGCAGTTTGGCAGGGAACACTGAAGCTTTCTTT
CASSLAGNTEAFF
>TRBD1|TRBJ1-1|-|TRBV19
TGTGCCAGTAGTAAGGCAGGGGGGAACACTGAAGCTTTCTTT
CASSKAGGNTEAFF
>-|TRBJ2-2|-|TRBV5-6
TGTGCCAGCAGCTTGACAGGGATGGACGGGGAGCTGTTTTTT
CASSLTGMDGELFF
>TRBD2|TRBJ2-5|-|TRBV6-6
TGTGCCAGCAGTTCTCCCAGGGCTAGCGGAGAGACCCAGTACTTC
CASSSPRASGETQYF
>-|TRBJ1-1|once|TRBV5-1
TGCGCCAGCAGCTTGAGTCACAGGCTCTCAGGTGGTTTCTTT
CASSLSHRLSGGFF
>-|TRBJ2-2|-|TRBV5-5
TGTGCCAGCAGCTTGGAACTCCCGGCCGGGGAGCTGTTTTTT
CASSLELPAGELFF
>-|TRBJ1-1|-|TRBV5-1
TGCGCCAGCAGCTGGGGGCGATTAAACACTGAAGCTTTCTTT
CASSWGRLNTEAFF
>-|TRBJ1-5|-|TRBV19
TGTGCCAGTAGTATTCAGGGGTATCAGCCCCAGCATTTT
CASSIQGYQPQHF
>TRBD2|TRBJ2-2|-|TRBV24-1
TGTGCCACCAGGTCGACTAGCGGGGGGCCGAACACCGGGGAGCTGTTTTTT
CATRSTSGGPNTGELFF